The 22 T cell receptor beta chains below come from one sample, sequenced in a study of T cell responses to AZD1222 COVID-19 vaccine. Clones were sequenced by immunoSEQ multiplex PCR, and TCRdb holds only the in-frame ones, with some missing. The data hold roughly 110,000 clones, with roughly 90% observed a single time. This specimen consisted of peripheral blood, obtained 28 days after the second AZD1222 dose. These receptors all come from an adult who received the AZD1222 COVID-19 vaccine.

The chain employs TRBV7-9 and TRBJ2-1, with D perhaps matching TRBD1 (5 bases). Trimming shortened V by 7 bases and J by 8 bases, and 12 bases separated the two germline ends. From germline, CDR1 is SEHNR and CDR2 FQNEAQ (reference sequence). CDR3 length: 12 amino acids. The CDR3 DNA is TGTGCCAGCAACCCTCAGGGATATGAGCAGTTCTTC. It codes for CASNPQGYEQFF.

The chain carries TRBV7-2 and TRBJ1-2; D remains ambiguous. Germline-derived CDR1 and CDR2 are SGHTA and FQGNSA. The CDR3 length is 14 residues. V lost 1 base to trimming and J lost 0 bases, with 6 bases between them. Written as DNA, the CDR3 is TGTGCCAGCAGCTTAGAGGCCGCTAACTATGGCTACACCTTC. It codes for CASSLEAANYGYTF.

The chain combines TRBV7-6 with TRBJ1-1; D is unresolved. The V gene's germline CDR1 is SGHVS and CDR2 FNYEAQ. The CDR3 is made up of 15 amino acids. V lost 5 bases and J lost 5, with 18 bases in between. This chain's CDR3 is CASSLLLKGSTEAFF. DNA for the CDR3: TGTGCCAGCAGCCTCCTCTTAAAAGGGAGTACTGAAGCTTTCTTT.

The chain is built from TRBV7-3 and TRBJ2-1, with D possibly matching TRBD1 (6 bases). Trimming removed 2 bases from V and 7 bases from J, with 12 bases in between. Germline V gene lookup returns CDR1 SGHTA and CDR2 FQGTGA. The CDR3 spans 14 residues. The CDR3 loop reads CASSLGYRENEQFF. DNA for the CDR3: TGTGCCAGCAGCTTAGGGTACAGGGAGAATGAGCAGTTCTTC.

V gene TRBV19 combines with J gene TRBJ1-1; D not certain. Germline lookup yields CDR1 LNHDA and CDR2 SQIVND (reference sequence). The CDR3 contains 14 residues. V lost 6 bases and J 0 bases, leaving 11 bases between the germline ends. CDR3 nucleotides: TGTGCCAGTAGGGGTGATTCAATGAACACTGAAGCTTTCTTT. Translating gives CASRGDSMNTEAFF. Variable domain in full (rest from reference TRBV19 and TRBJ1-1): DGGITQSPKYLFRKEGQNVTLSCEQNLNHDAMYWYRQDPGQGLRLIYYSQIVNDFQKGDIAEGYSVSREKKESFPLTVTSAQKNPTAFYLCASRGDSMNTEAFFGQGTRLTVV.

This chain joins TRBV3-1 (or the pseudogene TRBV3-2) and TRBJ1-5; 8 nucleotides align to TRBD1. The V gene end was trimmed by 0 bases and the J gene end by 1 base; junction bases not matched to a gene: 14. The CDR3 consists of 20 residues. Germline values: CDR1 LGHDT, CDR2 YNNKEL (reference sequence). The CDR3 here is CASSQDRPVTGALSNQPQHF. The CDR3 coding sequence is TGTGCCAGCAGCCAAGATCGTCCGGTGACAGGGGCATTGAGCAATCAGCCCCAGCATTTT.

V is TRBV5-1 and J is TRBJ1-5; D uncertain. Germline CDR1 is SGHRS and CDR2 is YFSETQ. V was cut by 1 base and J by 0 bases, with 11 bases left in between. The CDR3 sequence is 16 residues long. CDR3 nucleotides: TGCGCCAGCAGCTTGACAGAACGTAATAGCAATCAGCCCCAGCATTTT. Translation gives CASSLTERNSNQPQHF.

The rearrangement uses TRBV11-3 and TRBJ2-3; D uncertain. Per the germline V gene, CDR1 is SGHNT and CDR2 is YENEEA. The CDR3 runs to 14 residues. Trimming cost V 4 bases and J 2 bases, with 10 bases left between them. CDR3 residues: CASSSNPLTDTQYF. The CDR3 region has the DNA TGTGCCAGCAGCTCCAATCCCCTCACAGATACGCAGTATTTT.

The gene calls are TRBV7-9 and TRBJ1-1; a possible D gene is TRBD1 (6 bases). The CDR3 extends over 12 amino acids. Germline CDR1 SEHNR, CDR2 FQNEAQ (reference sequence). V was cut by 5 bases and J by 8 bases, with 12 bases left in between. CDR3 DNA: TGTGCCAGCAGCCCTGGACAGTTGGAAGCTTTCTTT. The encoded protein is CASSPGQLEAFF.

The CDR3 bases are TGCAGTGCTAGTCAGTTCGGAGGCAATCAGCCCCAGCATTTT. This gives the protein CSASQFGGNQPQHF. V is TRBV20-1 and J is TRBJ1-5, with no clear D. V was shortened by 3 bases and J by 2 bases, with 11 bases between the two germline ends. This CDR3 spans 14 amino acids. The germline V gene has CDR1 DFQATT and CDR2 SNEGSKA (reference sequence).

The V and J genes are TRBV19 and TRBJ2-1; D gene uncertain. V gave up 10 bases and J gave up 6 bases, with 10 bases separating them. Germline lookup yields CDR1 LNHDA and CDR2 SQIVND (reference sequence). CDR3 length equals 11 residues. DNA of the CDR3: TGTGCCACCCGAAAGAGCAATGAGCAGTTCTTC. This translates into CATRKSNEQFF.

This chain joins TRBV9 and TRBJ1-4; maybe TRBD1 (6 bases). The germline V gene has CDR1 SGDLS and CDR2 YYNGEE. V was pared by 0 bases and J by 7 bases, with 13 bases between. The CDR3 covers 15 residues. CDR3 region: CASSVEAGESEKLFF. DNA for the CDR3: TGTGCCAGCAGCGTAGAGGCAGGGGAGAGTGAAAAACTGTTTTTT.

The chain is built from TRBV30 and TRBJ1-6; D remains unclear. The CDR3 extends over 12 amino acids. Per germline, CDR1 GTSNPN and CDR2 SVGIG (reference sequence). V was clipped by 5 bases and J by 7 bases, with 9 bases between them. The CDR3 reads CAWEASNSPLHF. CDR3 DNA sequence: TGTGCCTGGGAAGCATCGAATTCACCCCTCCACTTT.

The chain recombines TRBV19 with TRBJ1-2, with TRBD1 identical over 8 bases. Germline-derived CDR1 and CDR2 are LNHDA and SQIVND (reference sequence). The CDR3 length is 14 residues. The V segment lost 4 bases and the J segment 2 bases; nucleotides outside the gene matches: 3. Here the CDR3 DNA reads TGTGCCAGTAGTACCGGACAGGGAAACTATGGCTACACCTTC. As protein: CASSTGQGNYGYTF.

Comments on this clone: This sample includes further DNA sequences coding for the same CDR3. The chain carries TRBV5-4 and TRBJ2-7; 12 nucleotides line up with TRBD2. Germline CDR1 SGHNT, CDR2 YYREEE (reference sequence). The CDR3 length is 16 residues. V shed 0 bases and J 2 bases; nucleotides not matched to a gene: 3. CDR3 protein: CASSLALAGGPYEQYF. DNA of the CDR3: TGTGCCAGCAGCTTGGCACTAGCGGGGGGCCCCTACGAGCAGTACTTC.

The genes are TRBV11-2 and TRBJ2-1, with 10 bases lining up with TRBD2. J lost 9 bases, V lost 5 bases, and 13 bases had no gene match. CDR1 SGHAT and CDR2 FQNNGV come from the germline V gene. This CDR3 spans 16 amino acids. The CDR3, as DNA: TGTGCCAGCAGCCCCCGGCTAGCGGGAGCGCGGAGTGAGCAGTTCTTC. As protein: CASSPRLAGARSEQFF.

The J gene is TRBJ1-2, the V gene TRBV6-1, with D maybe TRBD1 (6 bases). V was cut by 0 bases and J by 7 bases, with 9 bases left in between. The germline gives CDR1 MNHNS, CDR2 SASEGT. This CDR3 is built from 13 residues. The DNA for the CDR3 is TGTGCCAGCAGTGAAGCTGGGGGGCTTGGCTACACCTTC. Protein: CASSEAGGLGYTF.

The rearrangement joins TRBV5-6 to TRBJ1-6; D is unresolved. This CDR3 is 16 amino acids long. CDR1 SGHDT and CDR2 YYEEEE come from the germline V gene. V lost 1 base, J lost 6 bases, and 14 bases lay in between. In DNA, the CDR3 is TGTGCCAGCAGCTTGTCCGGTCTGACAATTAATTCACCCCTCCACTTT. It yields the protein CASSLSGLTINSPLHF.

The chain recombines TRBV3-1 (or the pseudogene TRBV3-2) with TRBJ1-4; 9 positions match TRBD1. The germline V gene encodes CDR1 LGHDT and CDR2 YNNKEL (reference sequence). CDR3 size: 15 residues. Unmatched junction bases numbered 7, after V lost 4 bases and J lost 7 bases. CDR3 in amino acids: CASSPSGQGFEKLFF. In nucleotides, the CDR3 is TGTGCCAGCAGCCCCTCGGGACAGGGTTTTGAAAAACTGTTTTTT.

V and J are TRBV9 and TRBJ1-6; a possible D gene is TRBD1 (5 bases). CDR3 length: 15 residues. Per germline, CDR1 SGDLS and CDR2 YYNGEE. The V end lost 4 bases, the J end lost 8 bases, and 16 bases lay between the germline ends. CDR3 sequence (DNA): TGTGCCAGCAGCCCCGGGGGAATCCGGGATTCACCCCTCCACTTT. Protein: CASSPGGIRDSPLHF.

CDR3 in DNA: TGTGCCACCAGCGGGGGACTAGCGGGAGTTCGTGAGCAGTACTTC. Translating gives CATSGGLAGVREQYF. V is TRBV15 and J is TRBJ2-7; 14 positions match TRBD2. Trimming cost V 5 bases and J 7 bases; bases outside gene matches: 7. Germline loops: CDR1 LNHNV, CDR2 YYDKDF (reference sequence). The CDR3 spans 15 residues.

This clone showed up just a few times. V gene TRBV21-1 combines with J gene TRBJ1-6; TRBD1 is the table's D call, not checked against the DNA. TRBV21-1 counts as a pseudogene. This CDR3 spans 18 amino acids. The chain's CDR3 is CASTRLSRGLSYNSPLHF. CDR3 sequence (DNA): TGTGCCAGCACCCGCTTGAGTAGGGGTTTGTCCTATAATTCACCCCTCCACTTT.